This T cell receptor beta chain appears in the sequencing data of a study of T cell repertoires in cytomegalovirus infection. In the study overall: Public TCR beta signature analysis indicated the presence of both CMV infection and matching HLA type.

On this clonotype itself: Its target is unknown. A junction boundary mismatches the germline segment, possibly from a read error.

The V gene's germline CDR1 is ENHRY and CDR2 SYGVKD. This CDR3 contains 13 residues. TCRdb redid the calling of the reads with MiXCR, one entry per CDR3 protein. The repertoire includes under 350,000 distinct CDR3 sequences, 8% to 9.5% of them detected once, and 3.5% to 4.5% sits in the top ten. Findings and caveats of the study: HLA-C-restricted CMV clonotypes gave the most frequent clonotype in two of eight donors.

The chain employs TRBV10-3 and TRBJ1-4; D is unclear. The sequenced material came from PBMCs. The clonotype originates from a human donor in good health (CMV status not recorded). Some clones in this sample may be carry-over from other donors' samples. The CDR3: CAISAGKGEKLLF. DNA for the CDR3: TGTGCCATCAGTGCCGGGAAGGGTGAAAAACTGTTATTT.